The 13 T cell receptor beta chains given below trace back to one sample, sequenced in a study of CD8 T cells in Susac syndrome. Roughly 0.5 to 1 ug RNA was reverse transcribed with random hexamers. MiXCR, run by TCRdb on the immunoSEQ multiplex PCR reads, gives a single entry per CDR3 protein. The top ten hold roughly 0.16% of the sample, which has under 200,000 distinct CDR3 sequences, 95% seen once. The sample taken for sequencing was CD8+ T cells from PBMCs. The receptors originated from a human donor with multiple sclerosis.

The J gene is TRBJ2-1, the V gene TRBV29-1; 13 bases agree with TRBD2. Trimming at V came to 1 base and at J to 8 bases, leaving 8 bases not matched to a gene. CDR3 length: 16 residues. Per germline, CDR1 SQVTM and CDR2 ANQGSEA. The CDR3 bases are TGCAGCGTTGAAGTAGCACCGGGACTAGCGGGGCATGAGCAGTTCTTC. It translates to CSVEVAPGLAGHEQFF.

The CDR3: CASSPVAGSRYEQYF. In DNA, the CDR3 is TGTGCCAGCAGCCCAGTAGCGGGTTCCCGTTACGAGCAGTACTTC. V usage is TRBV3-1 and J usage is TRBJ2-7, with 7 bases identical to TRBD2. The germline V gene encodes CDR1 LGHDT and CDR2 YNNKEL (reference sequence). The V segment lost 4 bases and the J segment 4 bases; nucleotides outside the gene matches: 10. The CDR3 runs 15 residues.

This chain connects TRBV28 to TRBJ2-3; TRBD2 agrees at 9 bases. In germline, CDR1 is MDHEN, CDR2 SYDVKM. The CDR3 is 16 residues long. After removal of 5 bases from V and 4 bases from J, the junction contained 10 bases not matched to a gene. This CDR3 reads CASSVRLAGVSDTQYF. The CDR3 DNA follows: TGTGCCAGCAGTGTGAGGTTAGCGGGAGTATCAGATACGCAGTATTTT. Together with reference TRBV28 and TRBJ2-3, the CDR3 gives the full variable domain: DVKVTQSSRYLVKRTGEKVFLECVQDMDHENMFWYRQDPGLGLRLIYFSYDVKMKEKGDIPEGYSVSREKKERFSLILESASTNQTSMYLCASSVRLAGVSDTQYFGPGTRLTVL.

CDR3 residues: CASSESLPPAYEQYF. Written as DNA, the CDR3 is TGTGCCAGCAGTGAATCCCTCCCTCCTGCCTACGAGCAGTACTTC. The chain joins TRBV25-1 to TRBJ2-7; the D is unclear. CDR1 is MGHDK and CDR2 is SYGVNS in the germline V gene. This CDR3 has 15 amino acids. Trimming removed 1 base from V and 2 bases from J, with 12 bases in between.

The chain is built from TRBV27 and TRBJ2-7, with a tentative D call TRBD2 (6 bases). Germline V gene lookup returns CDR1 MNHEY and CDR2 SMNVEV (reference sequence). The CDR3 has 14 residues. V lost 0 bases and J lost 2, with 8 bases in between. In DNA, the CDR3 is TGTGCCAGCAGTTTATCTCTAGCGACCTACGAGCAGTACTTC. The encoded protein is CASSLSLATYEQYF.

The chain combines TRBV29-1 with TRBJ1-1; TRBD1 is a possible D gene (6 bases). Looked up from germline, CDR1 is SQVTM and CDR2 is ANQGSEA. V shed 1 base and J shed 1 base, with 10 bases lying between them. There are 14 residues in the CDR3. The chain's CDR3 is CSVEGRQANTEAFF. The CDR3 nucleotides read TGCAGCGTTGAAGGGCGACAGGCGAACACTGAAGCTTTCTTT.

V usage is TRBV29-1 and J usage is TRBJ2-1; maybe TRBD2 (6 bases). In germline, CDR1 is SQVTM, CDR2 ANQGSEA. Trimming shortened V by 4 bases and J by 2 bases, and 15 bases separated the two germline ends. This CDR3 is 15 amino acids long. The CDR3, as DNA: TGCAGCGTTGGGAGGCGGAGCGGGCCCTACAATGAGCAGTTCTTC. It specifies CSVGRRSGPYNEQFF.

This clonotype was seen once. V and J are TRBV24-1 and TRBJ2-1; TRBD2 aligns across 7 bases. Germline trimming cut 7 bases from V and 8 bases from J; bases unmatched to any gene: 22. The V gene's germline CDR1 is KGHDR and CDR2 SFDVKD. CDR3 length: 18 residues. This CDR3 reads CATSAPSDGGLGRDEQFF. The CDR3 coding sequence is TGTGCCACCAGCGCCCCCAGTGACGGCGGATTAGGGAGGGATGAGCAGTTCTTC.

The rearrangement joins TRBV7-3 to TRBJ2-1, with no clear D. This CDR3 has 13 amino acids. The V gene lost 6 bases and the J gene lost 9 bases, with 15 bases spanning the gap. Germline loops: CDR1 SGHTA, CDR2 FQGTGA. CDR3 coding DNA: TGTGCCAGCAGTGGGTTGGGTGCCGGTGAGCAGTTCTTC. As protein: CASSGLGAGEQFF.

The chain combines TRBV9 with TRBJ2-7, with a possible D match to TRBD1 (7 bases). Between the trimmed V and J ends, which lost 4 bases and 6 bases, there was a span of 17 bases. The length of the CDR3 is 14 residues. Germline loops: CDR1 SGDLS, CDR2 YYNGEE. The CDR3 DNA is TGTGCCAGCAGCCAGGGGGGCGGGATAGGCGAGCAGTACTTC. It is translated as CASSQGGGIGEQYF.

The rearrangement links TRBV20-1 to TRBJ2-7; TRBD2 matches at 10 bases. Germline V gene sequence: CDR1 DFQATT, CDR2 SNEGSKA (reference sequence). Trimming cost V 1 base and J 0 bases; bases outside gene matches: 3. The CDR3 is made up of 15 amino acids. As DNA, the CDR3 is TGCAGTGCTAGAGGCGAGCGGGAGGGCTCCTACGAGCAGTACTTC. Translation gives CSARGEREGSYEQYF.

The rearrangement links TRBV3-1 to TRBJ2-1; D is unclear. CDR1 is LGHDT and CDR2 is YNNKEL in the germline V gene (reference sequence). V was clipped by 0 bases and J by 9 bases, with 6 bases between them. CDR3 size: 12 residues. CDR3 DNA sequence: TGTGCCAGCAGCCAAGATCACCCTGAGCAGTTCTTC. This encodes CASSQDHPEQFF.

V is TRBV19 and J is TRBJ1-2; no clear D. The CDR3 has 13 amino acids. The V gene lost 7 bases and the J gene lost 4 bases, with 13 bases spanning the gap. Germline values: CDR1 LNHDA, CDR2 SQIVND (reference sequence). The CDR3: CASTKGLLYGYTF. CDR3 sequence (DNA): TGTGCCAGTACAAAGGGCCTACTCTATGGCTACACCTTC.